The 3 T cell receptor beta chains reported below all come from one sample, sequenced in a study of CD8+ T cells in alopecia areata. The sequencing template was cDNA reverse transcribed from extracted RNA. TCRdb's copy holds only in-frame clones and misses some; the assay was immunoSEQ multiplex PCR. The repertoire holds 150,000 or so clones, with approximately 53% as singletons. Sequenced here: CD8+ T cells sorted from blood, sampled at week 0. Receptors were obtained from a human donor with alopecia areata.

The chain employs TRBV19 and TRBJ2-7; D is uncertain. Trimming pared 2 bases from V and 1 base from J, leaving 9 bases between. Germline loops: CDR1 LNHDA, CDR2 SQIVND (reference sequence). The CDR3 sequence is 14 residues long. The CDR3, as DNA: TGTGCCAGTAGTATACTTCTGGGATCCTACGAGCAGTACTTC. It translates to CASSILLGSYEQYF.

The chain recombines TRBV5-1 with TRBJ1-2; D not resolved. The V gene's germline CDR1 is SGHRS and CDR2 YFSETQ. There are 13 residues in the CDR3. The germline V and J ends were trimmed by 3 bases and 3 bases, with 9 bases remaining between them. The CDR3 here is CASSSLEDYGYTF. The DNA of the CDR3 is TGCGCCAGCAGCTCGCTAGAAGACTATGGCTACACCTTC.

The CDR3 coding sequence is TGTGCCAGCAGCCGAGGGGGGGGCTCCGAGCAGTACTTC. Translated: CASSRGGGSEQYF. The chain uses TRBV7-9 and TRBJ2-7, with D possibly being TRBD2 (7 bases). CDR1 is SEHNR, CDR2 FQNEAQ, per germline (reference sequence). V was pared by 5 bases and J by 6 bases, with 14 bases between. This CDR3 spans 13 amino acids.